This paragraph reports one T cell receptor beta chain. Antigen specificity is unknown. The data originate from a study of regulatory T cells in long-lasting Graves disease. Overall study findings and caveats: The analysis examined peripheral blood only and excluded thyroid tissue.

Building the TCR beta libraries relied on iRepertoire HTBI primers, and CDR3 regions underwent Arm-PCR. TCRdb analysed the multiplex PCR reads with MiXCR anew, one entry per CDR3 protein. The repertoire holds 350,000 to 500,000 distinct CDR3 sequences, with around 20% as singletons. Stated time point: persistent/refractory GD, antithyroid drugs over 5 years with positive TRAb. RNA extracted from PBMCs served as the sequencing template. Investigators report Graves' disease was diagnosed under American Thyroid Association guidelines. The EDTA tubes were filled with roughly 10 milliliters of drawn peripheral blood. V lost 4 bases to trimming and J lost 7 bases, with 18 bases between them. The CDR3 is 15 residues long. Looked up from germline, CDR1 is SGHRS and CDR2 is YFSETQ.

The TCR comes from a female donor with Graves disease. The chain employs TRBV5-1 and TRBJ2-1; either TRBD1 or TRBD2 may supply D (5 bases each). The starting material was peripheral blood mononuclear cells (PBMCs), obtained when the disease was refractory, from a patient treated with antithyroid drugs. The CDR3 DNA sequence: TGCGCCAGCAGCACTCTCGGACAATCGGGGAATGAGCAGTTCTTC. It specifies CASSTLGQSGNEQFF.